The sequence of this T cell receptor beta chain was determined in a study of T cell repertoires in cytomegalovirus infection. Study-wide results and limits: Within the response measured ex vivo, HLA-C-restricted CMV-specific TCR beta clonotypes were dominant.

There are 16 residues in the CDR3. Germline CDR1 LNHNV, CDR2 YYDKDF (reference sequence). V gave up 0 bases and J gave up 3 bases; unmatched junction bases: 5. Notes on this clonotype: Its antigen is unknown.

TCRdb redid the calling of the reads with MiXCR, one entry per CDR3 protein. The sample lists approximately 770,000 distinct CDR3 sequences; 25% to 35% were seen once. The TCR was taken from a human donor in good health (CMV status not recorded). Some clones in this sample may be carry-over from other donors' samples. The sequencing here drew on cultured CD8+ T cells from PBMCs, taken from culture after CMV antigen stimulation. The rearrangement links TRBV15 to TRBJ2-3; 8 bases are a match to TRBD2. The CDR3 loop is CATSRDFGGGTDTQYF. Written as DNA, the CDR3 is TGTGCCACCAGCAGAGATTTCGGCGGGGGGACAGATACGCAGTATTTT.